The T cell receptor beta chain under discussion was sequenced for a study of T cell changes during pregnancy in multiple sclerosis. The method was immunoSEQ multiplex PCR; TCRdb's version includes in-frame clones alone and lacks a portion of them. The table has about 130,000 clones, roughly 97% seen once. This clonotype originated in a female donor with multiple sclerosis, enrolled in a pregnancy study. The sample was peripheral blood, taken after pregnancy.

The CDR3 DNA is TGTGCCAGCAGCATACTCGGGACAGGGGGCGTGAATGAGCAGTTCTTC. Amino acids: CASSILGTGGVNEQFF. The V gene is TRBV28, the J gene TRBJ2-1, with TRBD1 matching over 12 bases. Germline CDR1 and CDR2: MDHEN and SYDVKM. This CDR3 region has 16 residues. The J segment lost 7 bases and the V segment lost 6 bases, leaving 10 bases of the junction unmatched.